The source of this T cell receptor beta chain is a study of regulatory T cells in long-lasting Graves disease. Time point noted: newly diagnosed GD, antithyroid drugs for less than 3 months. PBMC RNA served as the TCR library source. This clonotype was recorded many times. The CDR3 is 13 residues long. Trimming removed 2 bases from V and 8 bases from J, with 10 bases in between. Germline lookup yields CDR1 SGHTA and CDR2 FQGNSA. Building the TCR beta libraries relied on iRepertoire HTBI primers, and CDR3 regions underwent Arm-PCR. Via MiXCR, TCRdb re-called the multiplex PCR reads, giving one row per CDR3 protein. The repertoire holds about 220,000 distinct CDR3 sequences, around 19% seen once, with approximately 12% in the top ten. The data were also submitted as part of a second study, on T cells in Graves' hyperthyroidism and ophthalmopathy.

The clonotype originates from a woman aged 25-40 years with Graves disease. Sequenced here: peripheral blood mononuclear cells (PBMCs), sampled at new diagnosis, from a patient treated with antithyroid drugs. V gene TRBV7-2 combines with J gene TRBJ2-1; D is perhaps TRBD2 (6 bases). Here the CDR3 reads CASSLIGGDEQFF. CDR3 coding DNA: TGTGCCAGCAGCTTAATTGGCGGGGATGAGCAGTTCTTC.